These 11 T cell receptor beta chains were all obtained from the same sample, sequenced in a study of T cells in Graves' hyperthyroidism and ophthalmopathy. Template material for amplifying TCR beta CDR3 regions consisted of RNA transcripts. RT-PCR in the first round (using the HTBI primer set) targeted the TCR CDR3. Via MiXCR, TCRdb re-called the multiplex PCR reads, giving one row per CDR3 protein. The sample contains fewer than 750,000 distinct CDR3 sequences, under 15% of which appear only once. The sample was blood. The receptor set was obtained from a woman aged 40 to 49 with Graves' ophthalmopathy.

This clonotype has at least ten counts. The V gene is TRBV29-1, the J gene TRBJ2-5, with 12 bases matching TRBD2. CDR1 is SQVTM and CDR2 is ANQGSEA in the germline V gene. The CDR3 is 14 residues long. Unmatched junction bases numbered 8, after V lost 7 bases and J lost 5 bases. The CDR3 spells CSASSGRAWETQYF. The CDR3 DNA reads TGCAGCGCGTCTAGCGGGAGGGCCTGGGAGACCCAGTACTTC.

The CDR3 protein is CASSPPGWHTEAFF. For the CDR3, the DNA is TGTGCCAGCAGCCCCCCAGGTTGGCACACTGAAGCTTTCTTT. V gene TRBV7-6 combines with J gene TRBJ1-1; D is unresolved. Trimming pared 5 bases from V and 3 bases from J, leaving 13 bases between. The CDR3 spans 14 residues. CDR1 is SGHVS, CDR2 FNYEAQ, per germline.

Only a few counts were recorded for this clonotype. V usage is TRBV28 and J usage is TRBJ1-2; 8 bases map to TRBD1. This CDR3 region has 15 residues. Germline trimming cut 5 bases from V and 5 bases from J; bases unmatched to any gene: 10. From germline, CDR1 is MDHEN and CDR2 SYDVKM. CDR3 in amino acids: CASSITGGEMYGYTF. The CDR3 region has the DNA TGTGCCAGCAGTATAACAGGGGGTGAAATGTATGGCTACACCTTC.

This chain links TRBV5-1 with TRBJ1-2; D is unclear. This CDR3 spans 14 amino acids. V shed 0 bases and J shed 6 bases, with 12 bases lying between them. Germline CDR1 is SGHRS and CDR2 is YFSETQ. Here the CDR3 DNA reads TGCGCCAGCAGCTTGGAGTCTGCGGGGAATGGCTACACCTTC. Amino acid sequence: CASSLESAGNGYTF.

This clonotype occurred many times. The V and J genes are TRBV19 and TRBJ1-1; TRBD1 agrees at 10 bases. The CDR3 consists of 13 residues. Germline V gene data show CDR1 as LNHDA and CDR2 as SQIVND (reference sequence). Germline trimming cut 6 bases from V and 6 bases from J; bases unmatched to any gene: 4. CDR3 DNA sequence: TGTGCCAGTAGGGGACAGGGGATGGCTGAAGCTTTCTTT. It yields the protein CASRGQGMAEAFF.

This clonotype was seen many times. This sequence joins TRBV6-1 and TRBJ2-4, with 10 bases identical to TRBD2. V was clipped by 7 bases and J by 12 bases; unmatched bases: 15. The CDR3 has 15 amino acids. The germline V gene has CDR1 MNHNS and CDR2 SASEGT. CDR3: CASKGLAGVPGRQYF. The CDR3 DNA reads TGTGCCAGCAAAGGGCTAGCGGGAGTGCCAGGTCGTCAGTACTTC.

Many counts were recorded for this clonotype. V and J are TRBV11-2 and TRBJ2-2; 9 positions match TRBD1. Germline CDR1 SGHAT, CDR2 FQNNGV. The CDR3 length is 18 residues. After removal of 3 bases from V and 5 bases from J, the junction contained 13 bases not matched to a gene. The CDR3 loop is CASSFGPRQGVYTGELFF. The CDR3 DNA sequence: TGTGCCAGCAGCTTTGGGCCACGACAGGGGGTTTATACCGGGGAGCTGTTTTTT.

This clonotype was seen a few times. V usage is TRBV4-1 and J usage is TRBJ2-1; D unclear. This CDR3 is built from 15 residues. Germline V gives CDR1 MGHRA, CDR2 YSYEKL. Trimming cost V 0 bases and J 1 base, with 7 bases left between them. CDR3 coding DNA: TGCGCCAGCAGCCAAGATACGAGTTCCTACAATGAGCAGTTCTTC. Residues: CASSQDTSSYNEQFF.

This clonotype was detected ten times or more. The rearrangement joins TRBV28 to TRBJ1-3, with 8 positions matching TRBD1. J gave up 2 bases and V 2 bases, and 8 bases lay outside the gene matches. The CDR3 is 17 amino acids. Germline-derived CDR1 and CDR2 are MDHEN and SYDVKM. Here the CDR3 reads CASSLQFQGATGNTIYF. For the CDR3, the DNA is TGTGCCAGCAGTTTACAGTTTCAGGGGGCCACTGGAAACACCATATATTTT.

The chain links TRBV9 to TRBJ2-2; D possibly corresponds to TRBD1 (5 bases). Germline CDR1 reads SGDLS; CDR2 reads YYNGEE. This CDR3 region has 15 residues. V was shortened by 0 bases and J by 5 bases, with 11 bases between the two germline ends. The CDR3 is CASSVAPGLTGELFF. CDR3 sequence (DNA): TGTGCCAGCAGCGTAGCCCCAGGGTTGACCGGGGAGCTGTTTTTT.

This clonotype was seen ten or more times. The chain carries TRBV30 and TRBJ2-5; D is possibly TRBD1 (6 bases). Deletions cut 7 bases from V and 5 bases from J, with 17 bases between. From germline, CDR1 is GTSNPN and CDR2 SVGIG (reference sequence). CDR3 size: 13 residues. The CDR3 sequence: CAFTKQGRETQYF. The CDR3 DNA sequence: TGTGCCTTCACGAAACAGGGAAGGGAGACCCAGTACTTC.